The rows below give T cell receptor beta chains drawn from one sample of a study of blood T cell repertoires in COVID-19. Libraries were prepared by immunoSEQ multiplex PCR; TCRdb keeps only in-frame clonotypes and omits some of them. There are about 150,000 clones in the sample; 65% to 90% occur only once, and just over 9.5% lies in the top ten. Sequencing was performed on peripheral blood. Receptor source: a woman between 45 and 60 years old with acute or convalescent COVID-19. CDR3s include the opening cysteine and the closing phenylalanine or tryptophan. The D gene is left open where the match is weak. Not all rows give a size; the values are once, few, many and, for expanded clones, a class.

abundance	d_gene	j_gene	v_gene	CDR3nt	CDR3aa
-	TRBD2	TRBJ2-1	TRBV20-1	TGCAGTGCTAGTCGGACTAGCCAAGGCGATGAGCAGTTCTTC	CSASRTSQGDEQFF
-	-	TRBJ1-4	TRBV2	TGTGCCAGCAGTGAGGGAGGGTACGATGAAAAACTGTTTTTT	CASSEGGYDEKLFF
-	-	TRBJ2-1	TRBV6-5	TGTGCCAGCAGAGGGGTCAATGAGCAGTTCTTC	CASRGVNEQFF
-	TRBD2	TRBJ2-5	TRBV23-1	TGCGCCAGCAGTCAACCCGGACTAGCGGGAGATGTTTGGGAGACCCAGTACTTC	CASSQPGLAGDVWETQYF
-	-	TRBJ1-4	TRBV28	TGTGCCAGCAGACAGGGAGCAACTAATGAAAAACTGTTTTTT	CASRQGATNEKLFF
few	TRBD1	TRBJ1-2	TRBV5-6	TGTGCCAGCAGCTCCGGGACAGGGAATTATGGCTACACCTTC	CASSSGTGNYGYTF
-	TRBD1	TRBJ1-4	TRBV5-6	TGTGCCAGCAGCGAAACGGGACAGGGGGCTCGGAAACTGTTTTTT	CASSETGQGARKLFF
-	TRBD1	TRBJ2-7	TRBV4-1	TGCGCCAGCAGCCTACTACCGGGACAGGGTATCCACGAGCAGTACTTC	CASSLLPGQGIHEQYF
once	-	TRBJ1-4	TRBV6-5	TGTGCCAGCAGGACCGGGAATAATGAAAAACTGTTTTTT	CASRTGNNEKLFF
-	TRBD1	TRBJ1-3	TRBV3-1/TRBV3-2	TGTGCCAGCAGCCTCACGACAGGGGGGATGAACACCATATATTTT	CASSLTTGGMNTIYF
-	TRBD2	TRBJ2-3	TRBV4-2	TGTGCCAGCAGCCAAGCGGCTAGCGGGGCGGGGGATACGCAGTATTTT	CASSQAASGAGDTQYF